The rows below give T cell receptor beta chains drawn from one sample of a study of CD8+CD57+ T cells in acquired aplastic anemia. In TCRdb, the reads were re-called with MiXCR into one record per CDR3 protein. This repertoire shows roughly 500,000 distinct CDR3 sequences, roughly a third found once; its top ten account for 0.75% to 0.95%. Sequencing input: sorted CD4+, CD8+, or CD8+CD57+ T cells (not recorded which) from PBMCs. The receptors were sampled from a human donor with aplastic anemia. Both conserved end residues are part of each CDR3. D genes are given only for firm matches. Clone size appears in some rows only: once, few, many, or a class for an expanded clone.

cdr3_nt: TGCAGTGCTAGCACAGGGGGCTCTAATGAAAAACTGTTTTTT; cdr3_aa: CSASTGGSNEKLFF; clone_size: few; v_call: TRBV20-1; j_call: TRBJ1-4; d_call: TRBD1
cdr3_nt: TGCGCCAGCAGAGGACTAGCCGATTCCTACAATGAGCAGTTCTTC; cdr3_aa: CASRGLADSYNEQFF; clone_size: many; v_call: TRBV10-2; j_call: TRBJ2-1; d_call: TRBD2
cdr3_nt: TGCAATGCTAGTGTAAGTTTCAACTCCTACGAGCAGTACTTC; cdr3_aa: CNASVSFNSYEQYF; clone_size: -; v_call: TRBV20-1; j_call: TRBJ2-7; d_call: -
cdr3_nt: TGCGCCAGCAGTCCCGGGACGTTAATCGATACGCAGTATTTT; cdr3_aa: CASSPGTLIDTQYF; clone_size: many; v_call: TRBV10-1; j_call: TRBJ2-3; d_call: -
cdr3_nt: TGTGCCATCAGCCAGGACATTGCAACTAATGAAAAACTGTTCTTT; cdr3_aa: CAISQDIATNEKLFF; clone_size: -; v_call: TRBV10-3; j_call: TRBJ1-4; d_call: -
cdr3_nt: TGTGCCAGCACCCGGACGGGTTGGCACAATGAGCAGTTCTTC; cdr3_aa: CASTRTGWHNEQFF; clone_size: -; v_call: TRBV5-6; j_call: TRBJ2-1; d_call: -
cdr3_nt: TGTGCCAGCTCACCACGGCCCCCGATCCCCCTTCCTACAGGGGGCAGATATGGCTACACCTTC; cdr3_aa: CASSPRPPIPLPTGGRYGYTF; clone_size: -; v_call: TRBV25-1; j_call: TRBJ1-2; d_call: TRBD1
cdr3_nt: TGTGCCAGCAGCCAAGGACGGCTGAACACTGAAGCTTTCTTT; cdr3_aa: CASSQGRLNTEAFF; clone_size: -; v_call: TRBV3-1; j_call: TRBJ1-1; d_call: -
cdr3_nt: TGCAGCGTTGAGACAGGGGGAAGCTATGGCTACACCTTC; cdr3_aa: CSVETGGSYGYTF; clone_size: few; v_call: TRBV29-1; j_call: TRBJ1-2; d_call: TRBD1
cdr3_nt: TGTGCCAGCACGGGGGTTGGCGTAAACACCATATATTTT; cdr3_aa: CASTGVGVNTIYF; clone_size: many; v_call: TRBV25-1; j_call: TRBJ1-3; d_call: -
cdr3_nt: TGCGCCAGCAGCGACAGTTCTAACTATGGCTACACCTTC; cdr3_aa: CASSDSSNYGYTF; clone_size: many; v_call: TRBV5-1; j_call: TRBJ1-2; d_call: -
cdr3_nt: TGTGCCAGCAGCTTAATCGGGGGGGGAACTGAAGCTTTCTTT; cdr3_aa: CASSLIGGGTEAFF; clone_size: few; v_call: TRBV7-9; j_call: TRBJ1-1; d_call: -
cdr3_nt: TGTGCCAGCAGCTTAGTCTCCGGGACAGACTACGAGCAGTACTTC; cdr3_aa: CASSLVSGTDYEQYF; clone_size: -; v_call: TRBV7-2; j_call: TRBJ2-7; d_call: TRBD1
cdr3_nt: TGCAGTGCTAGAGTAGGAGGTTCCGGGACATTAGTGCAACTGAATGAAAAACTGTTTTTT; cdr3_aa: CSARVGGSGTLVQLNEKLFF; clone_size: few; v_call: TRBV20-1; j_call: TRBJ1-4; d_call: -
cdr3_nt: TGTGCCTGGGGGGCAGGGGGCTATAATTCACCCCTCCACTTT; cdr3_aa: CAWGAGGYNSPLHF; clone_size: -; v_call: TRBV30; j_call: TRBJ1-6; d_call: TRBD1
cdr3_nt: TGCAGTGCTCGCGCGATGGGGCAGAGCAATCAGCCCCAGCATTTT; cdr3_aa: CSARAMGQSNQPQHF; clone_size: many; v_call: TRBV20-1; j_call: TRBJ1-5; d_call: -
cdr3_nt: TGTGCCAGTAGTATAAATAGCGGGAGCACAGATACGCAGTATTTT; cdr3_aa: CASSINSGSTDTQYF; clone_size: -; v_call: TRBV19; j_call: TRBJ2-3; d_call: TRBD2
cdr3_nt: TGTGCCAGCAGCTTGGAATGGGACAGCTCCTACAATGAGCAGTTCTTC; cdr3_aa: CASSLEWDSSYNEQFF; clone_size: -; v_call: TRBV11-2; j_call: TRBJ2-1; d_call: TRBD1
cdr3_nt: TGTGCCAGCAGCCCCGACGGGACTAAAATCGAGCAGTACTTC; cdr3_aa: CASSPDGTKIEQYF; clone_size: -; v_call: TRBV14; j_call: TRBJ2-7; d_call: TRBD2
cdr3_nt: TGCAGTGCTAGACGGGGTGGCTACACCTTC; cdr3_aa: CSARRGGYTF; clone_size: many; v_call: TRBV20-1; j_call: TRBJ1-2; d_call: -
cdr3_nt: TGCAGCGCGAACGACAGGGGCTACACCTTC; cdr3_aa: CSANDRGYTF; clone_size: -; v_call: TRBV29-1; j_call: TRBJ1-2; d_call: -
cdr3_nt: TGCAGCGCCCACCCCCCGGGCCAGGGCCACTACAATGAGCAGTTCTTC; cdr3_aa: CSAHPPGQGHYNEQFF; clone_size: many; v_call: TRBV29-1; j_call: TRBJ2-1; d_call: -
cdr3_nt: TGCAGTGCTATCGGGACGGAACAAGAGACCCAGTACTTC; cdr3_aa: CSAIGTEQETQYF; clone_size: -; v_call: TRBV20-1; j_call: TRBJ2-5; d_call: -
cdr3_nt: TGTGCCAGCACCCCCCCGTCACAGTATAATTCACCCCTCCACTTT; cdr3_aa: CASTPPSQYNSPLHF; clone_size: many; v_call: TRBV7-9; j_call: TRBJ1-6; d_call: -
cdr3_nt: TGTGCCAGCAGCGACCCAGGGACAGCTACTCATGAGCAGTTCTTC; cdr3_aa: CASSDPGTATHEQFF; clone_size: -; v_call: TRBV14; j_call: TRBJ2-1; d_call: TRBD1
cdr3_nt: TGTGCCAGCAGGACAGGGTCCTACGAGCAGTACTTC; cdr3_aa: CASRTGSYEQYF; clone_size: many; v_call: TRBV12-3/TRBV12-4; j_call: TRBJ2-7; d_call: TRBD1
cdr3_nt: TGTGCCAGTATCGATAAACCTTCTGGAAACACCATATATTTT; cdr3_aa: CASIDKPSGNTIYF; clone_size: -; v_call: TRBV19; j_call: TRBJ1-3; d_call: -
cdr3_nt: TGTGCCAGCACCGAACTTCTTTTAAAAGTGGGCTACACCTTC; cdr3_aa: CASTELLLKVGYTF; clone_size: many; v_call: TRBV7-9; j_call: TRBJ1-2; d_call: -
cdr3_nt: TGTGCCAGCAGCCGAGGGGGCCTGTTGGCCACTGAAGCTTTCTTT; cdr3_aa: CASSRGGLLATEAFF; clone_size: -; v_call: TRBV27; j_call: TRBJ1-1; d_call: TRBD1
cdr3_nt: TGTGCCAGCAGCTTATCGAGGGGCGGATCCTACGAGCAGTACTTC; cdr3_aa: CASSLSRGGSYEQYF; clone_size: many; v_call: TRBV7-9; j_call: TRBJ2-7; d_call: -
cdr3_nt: TGTGCCTGGAGGGACAGCTATGGCTACACCTTC; cdr3_aa: CAWRDSYGYTF; clone_size: few; v_call: TRBV30; j_call: TRBJ1-2; d_call: -
cdr3_nt: TGTGCCAGCAATCAGAGTCAGGACAGGGGGCTGGACGAGCAGTACTTC; cdr3_aa: CASNQSQDRGLDEQYF; clone_size: -; v_call: TRBV25-1; j_call: TRBJ2-7; d_call: TRBD1
cdr3_nt: TGTGCCACCCCGTGGGCAGGGGGCTCCTATAATTCACCCCTCCACTTT; cdr3_aa: CATPWAGGSYNSPLHF; clone_size: many; v_call: TRBV24-1; j_call: TRBJ1-6; d_call: TRBD1
cdr3_nt: TGCAGCGGGGGGTCTAGCGGGAGATTAGAGACCCAGTACTTC; cdr3_aa: CSGGSSGRLETQYF; clone_size: -; v_call: TRBV20-1; j_call: TRBJ2-5; d_call: TRBD2
cdr3_nt: TGTGCCTGGAGTGTTTGGGGAAGAGAGACCCAGTACTTC; cdr3_aa: CAWSVWGRETQYF; clone_size: -; v_call: TRBV30; j_call: TRBJ2-5; d_call: -
cdr3_nt: TGTGCCATCCGGGCGGGACAGGCCTACGAGCATTTT; cdr3_aa: CAIRAGQAYEHF; clone_size: -; v_call: TRBV10-3; j_call: TRBJ1-5; d_call: TRBD1
cdr3_nt: TGTGCCAGCAGTTACTTCGTCGGACAGGGGGCGATGGGTGGCTACACCTTC; cdr3_aa: CASSYFVGQGAMGGYTF; clone_size: many; v_call: TRBV6-2/TRBV6-3; j_call: TRBJ1-2; d_call: TRBD1
cdr3_nt: TGTGCCAGCAGCTTTTGGACCAGACACTACGAGCAGTACTTC; cdr3_aa: CASSFWTRHYEQYF; clone_size: many; v_call: TRBV5-5; j_call: TRBJ2-7; d_call: -
cdr3_nt: TGCAGTGCCCTACTAGCGGGGACGAACACCGGGGAGCTGTTTTTT; cdr3_aa: CSALLAGTNTGELFF; clone_size: -; v_call: TRBV20-1; j_call: TRBJ2-2; d_call: TRBD2
cdr3_nt: TGTGCCAGTAGTACAAGACTGCCGAGGGGTGGCACTGAAGCTTTCTTT; cdr3_aa: CASSTRLPRGGTEAFF; clone_size: -; v_call: TRBV19; j_call: TRBJ1-1; d_call: -
cdr3_nt: TGTGCCTGCAGTGAAAGGGTTTTTAACACCGGGGAGCTGTTTTTT; cdr3_aa: CACSERVFNTGELFF; clone_size: -; v_call: TRBV25-1; j_call: TRBJ2-2; d_call: -
cdr3_nt: TGTGCCAGCAGTCACCACCAGGGACAGGGAGGTGAAAAACTGTTTTTT; cdr3_aa: CASSHHQGQGGEKLFF; clone_size: -; v_call: TRBV12-3/TRBV12-4; j_call: TRBJ1-4; d_call: TRBD1
cdr3_nt: TGTGCCAGCAGCTTTGCGGGGAAAGAGACCCAGTACTTC; cdr3_aa: CASSFAGKETQYF; clone_size: once; v_call: TRBV5-4; j_call: TRBJ2-5; d_call: -
cdr3_nt: TGCAGCGTTCTCCCGGGACTAGCGGATGACAATGAGCAGTTCTTC; cdr3_aa: CSVLPGLADDNEQFF; clone_size: many; v_call: TRBV29-1; j_call: TRBJ2-1; d_call: TRBD2
cdr3_nt: TGTGCCACCAGCAGAGATAGTGGGGTCGAGACCCAGTACTTC; cdr3_aa: CATSRDSGVETQYF; clone_size: -; v_call: TRBV15; j_call: TRBJ2-5; d_call: -
cdr3_nt: TGTGCCAGCAGTGATAGTCGGACTAGCGGCAAATTCTACGAGCAGTACTTC; cdr3_aa: CASSDSRTSGKFYEQYF; clone_size: -; v_call: TRBV6-1; j_call: TRBJ2-7; d_call: TRBD2
cdr3_nt: TGTGCCAGCAGTGAAGACAGGGCCAACTATGGCTACACCTTC; cdr3_aa: CASSEDRANYGYTF; clone_size: few; v_call: TRBV6-1; j_call: TRBJ1-2; d_call: -
cdr3_nt: TGTGCCAGCAGTTCAGACAGCCCGATTAACTATGGCTACACCTTC; cdr3_aa: CASSSDSPINYGYTF; clone_size: -; v_call: TRBV2; j_call: TRBJ1-2; d_call: -
cdr3_nt: TGCGCCAGCAGCCCGAACGGGGACCGATACTCCTATAATTCACCCCTCCACTTT; cdr3_aa: CASSPNGDRYSYNSPLHF; clone_size: few; v_call: TRBV5-1; j_call: TRBJ1-6; d_call: -
cdr3_nt: TGTGCCAGCAGTGAATTGTCAGGGTTGGACTATGGCTACACCTTC; cdr3_aa: CASSELSGLDYGYTF; clone_size: many; v_call: TRBV25-1; j_call: TRBJ1-2; d_call: -
cdr3_nt: TGTGCCAGCAGAGATCTAGGTTCACCCCTCCACTTT; cdr3_aa: CASRDLGSPLHF; clone_size: -; v_call: TRBV2; j_call: TRBJ1-6; d_call: -